A selection of T cell receptor beta chains follows, all from one sample in a study of identical twins. TCRdb reanalysed the 5' RACE reads using MiXCR and keeps one entry per CDR3 protein. The table shows approximately 550,000 distinct CDR3 sequences, with about a fifth occurring only once. The same specimen was also included in a second study, on yellow fever vaccine responses in identical twins.

The sequencing input was CD4+ T cells sorted from blood. Receptor source: a woman younger than 35 in good health. Each CDR3 is given with its conserved first and last residue. The D gene is left open where the match is weak. Expanded clones are given a class, and other clones once, few, many or no size at all.

V: TRBV24-1
J: TRBJ2-5
size: few
length: 17
D: NA
CDR3: CATSDPTPNRVEETQYF
DNA: TGTGCCACCAGTGATCCCACCCCAAACAGGGTTGAAGAGACCCAGTACTTC

V: TRBV2
J: TRBJ2-1
size: NA
length: 14
D: NA
CDR3: CASSTRDAYNEQFF
DNA: TGTGCCAGCAGTACCCGGGACGCATACAATGAGCAGTTCTTC

V: TRBV7-2
J: TRBJ2-7
size: NA
length: 14
D: NA
CDR3: CASSSLGSRGEQYF
DNA: TGTGCCAGCAGCTCGCTTGGATCGAGGGGCGAGCAGTACTTC

V: TRBV5-1
J: TRBJ2-4
size: few
length: 14
D: NA
CDR3: CASSLPGDRFIQYF
DNA: TGCGCCAGCAGCTTGCCGGGAGACAGGTTCATTCAGTACTTC

V: TRBV18
J: TRBJ2-1
size: NA
length: 17
D: NA
CDR3: CASSPLEVRLSYNEQFF
DNA: TGTGCCAGCTCACCACTCGAGGTTAGACTCTCCTACAATGAGCAGTTCTTC

V: TRBV15
J: TRBJ1-3
size: NA
length: 14
D: NA
CDR3: CATSGGTTGNTIYF
DNA: TGTGCCACCAGCGGAGGGACAACCGGAAACACCATATATTTT

V: TRBV9
J: TRBJ1-2
size: NA
length: 15
D: NA
CDR3: CASSPLVGNNYGYTF
DNA: TGTGCCAGCAGCCCCCTAGTCGGGAACAACTATGGCTACACCTTC

V: TRBV20-1
J: TRBJ2-3
size: NA
length: 20
D: NA
CDR3: CSARDFGALGARGTSDTQYF
DNA: TGCAGTGCTAGAGATTTTGGGGCTCTAGGAGCGCGGGGCACTTCCGATACGCAGTATTTT

V: TRBV27
J: TRBJ1-5
size: NA
length: 15
D: NA
CDR3: CASSFGRAVDQPQHF
DNA: TGTGCCAGCAGTTTTGGGAGGGCAGTCGATCAGCCCCAGCATTTT

V: TRBV20-1
J: TRBJ1-5
size: NA
length: 15
D: NA
CDR3: CSATRVGDIYQPQHF
DNA: TGCAGTGCTACGAGGGTGGGGGACATTTATCAGCCCCAGCATTTT

V: TRBV5-1
J: TRBJ2-7
size: NA
length: 15
D: NA
CDR3: CASSLGTHSTYEQYF
DNA: TGCGCCAGCAGCCTAGGGACGCACTCTACCTACGAGCAGTACTTC

V: TRBV11-2
J: TRBJ2-2
size: many
length: 13
D: NA
CDR3: CASSPLGTGELFF
DNA: TGTGCCAGCAGCCCCCTTGGCACCGGGGAGCTGTTTTTT

V: TRBV3-1
J: TRBJ2-1
size: few
length: 14
D: NA
CDR3: CASRLGSSYNEQFF
DNA: TGTGCCAGCAGGCTAGGGAGCTCCTACAATGAGCAGTTCTTC

V: TRBV24-1
J: TRBJ2-1
size: many
length: 14
D: TRBD2
CDR3: CATSDGGLLDEQFF
DNA: TGTGCCACCAGTGATGGGGGACTACTGGATGAGCAGTTCTTC

V: TRBV5-4
J: TRBJ2-7
size: NA
length: 15
D: NA
CDR3: CASSSISGTTYEQYF
DNA: TGTGCCAGCAGCTCGATCTCCGGGACGACCTACGAGCAGTACTTC

V: TRBV5-1
J: TRBJ2-1
size: NA
length: 15
D: NA
CDR3: CASSLNKAPYNEQFF
DNA: TGCGCCAGCAGCCTCAATAAGGCCCCCTACAATGAGCAGTTCTTC

V: TRBV20-1
J: TRBJ2-1
size: few
length: 19
D: TRBD2
CDR3: CSARDNRLAGRSPYNEQFF
DNA: TGCAGTGCTAGAGATAATCGGCTAGCGGGTCGCTCTCCCTACAATGAGCAGTTCTTC

V: TRBV20-1
J: TRBJ2-1
size: NA
length: 15
D: NA
CDR3: CSAPGIGGAYNEQFF
DNA: TGCAGTGCTCCCGGCATTGGCGGGGCGTACAATGAGCAGTTCTTC

V: TRBV5-6
J: TRBJ1-3
size: few
length: 16
D: TRBD1
CDR3: CASSLDRGNFGNTIYF
DNA: TGTGCCAGCAGCTTGGACAGGGGAAACTTTGGAAACACCATATATTTT

V: TRBV7-2
J: TRBJ2-1
size: NA
length: 15
D: TRBD2
CDR3: CASRSGRFRTNEQFF
DNA: TGTGCCAGCAGGAGCGGGAGATTCCGAACCAATGAGCAGTTCTTC

V: TRBV14
J: TRBJ1-1
size: few
length: 16
D: NA
CDR3: CASSHRGTSGNTEAFF
DNA: TGTGCCAGCAGCCATAGGGGGACCTCCGGGAACACTGAAGCTTTCTTT

V: TRBV20-1
J: TRBJ2-3
size: NA
length: 14
D: NA
CDR3: CSARGHTGTDTQYF
DNA: TGCAGTGCTAGAGGACACACAGGCACAGATACGCAGTATTTT

V: TRBV10-3
J: TRBJ2-5
size: NA
length: 13
D: NA
CDR3: CAISDSGKETQYF
DNA: TGTGCCATCAGTGATTCCGGTAAAGAGACCCAGTACTTC

V: TRBV5-1
J: TRBJ2-6
size: NA
length: 15
D: NA
CDR3: CASSGAASGANVLTF
DNA: TGCGCCAGCAGTGGCGCGGCCTCTGGGGCCAACGTCCTGACTTTC

V: TRBV6-1
J: TRBJ2-6
size: NA
length: 18
D: TRBD2
CDR3: CAISEASGRISGANVLTF
DNA: TGTGCCATCAGTGAAGCTAGCGGGAGGATCTCTGGGGCCAACGTCCTGACTTTC

V: TRBV12-3/TRBV12-4
J: TRBJ1-2
size: few
length: 13
D: NA
CDR3: CASSRGRYYGYTF
DNA: TGTGCCAGCAGCCGGGGGCGTTACTATGGCTACACCTTC

V: TRBV3-1
J: TRBJ2-3
size: NA
length: 16
D: NA
CDR3: CASSTLGSRGTDTQYF
DNA: TGTGCCAGCAGCACTCTGGGGTCCCGAGGGACAGATACGCAGTATTTT

V: TRBV28
J: TRBJ1-2
size: NA
length: 13
D: NA
CDR3: CASRPRTAGGYTF
DNA: TGTGCCAGCCGACCGAGGACAGCGGGTGGCTACACCTTC

V: TRBV5-1
J: TRBJ2-7
size: NA
length: 13
D: NA
CDR3: CASSLGQVYEQYF
DNA: TGCGCCAGCAGCTTGGGTCAGGTCTACGAGCAGTACTTC

V: TRBV5-1
J: TRBJ1-1
size: NA
length: 15
D: TRBD1
CDR3: CASSPTGTGSTEAFF
DNA: TGCGCCAGCAGCCCCACCGGGACAGGATCAACTGAAGCTTTCTTT

V: TRBV12-3/TRBV12-4
J: TRBJ1-2
size: many
length: 13
D: TRBD1
CDR3: CASSLTGRTRYTF
DNA: TGTGCCAGCAGTTTGACAGGGAGGACGCGCTACACCTTC

V: TRBV6-1
J: TRBJ2-7
size: NA
length: 14
D: NA
CDR3: CASSRDSGVYEQYF
DNA: TGTGCCAGCAGCCGAGACAGTGGTGTCTACGAGCAGTACTTC

V: TRBV12-3/TRBV12-4
J: TRBJ2-3
size: few
length: 13
D: NA
CDR3: CASSRDFTDTQYF
DNA: TGTGCCAGCAGCCGGGACTTCACAGATACGCAGTATTTT

V: TRBV5-1
J: TRBJ2-4
size: NA
length: 15
D: NA
CDR3: CASSFGEGSKNIQYF
DNA: TGCGCCAGCAGCTTCGGGGAAGGGTCCAAAAACATTCAGTACTTC

V: TRBV18
J: TRBJ1-6
size: few
length: 16
D: NA
CDR3: CASSPREGRMGSPLHF
DNA: TGTGCCAGCTCCCCGCGAGAGGGACGAATGGGATCACCCCTCCACTTT

V: TRBV4-1
J: TRBJ2-7
size: NA
length: 19
D: NA
CDR3: CASSPFSPSPQRGSYEQYF
DNA: TGCGCCAGCAGCCCATTCTCCCCCTCTCCCCAGAGGGGCTCCTACGAGCAGTACTTC

V: TRBV24-1
J: TRBJ2-1
size: few
length: 17
D: NA
CDR3: CATSDFGFDSSPGGQFF
DNA: TGTGCCACCAGTGATTTCGGGTTTGACAGCTCCCCGGGCGGGCAGTTCTTC